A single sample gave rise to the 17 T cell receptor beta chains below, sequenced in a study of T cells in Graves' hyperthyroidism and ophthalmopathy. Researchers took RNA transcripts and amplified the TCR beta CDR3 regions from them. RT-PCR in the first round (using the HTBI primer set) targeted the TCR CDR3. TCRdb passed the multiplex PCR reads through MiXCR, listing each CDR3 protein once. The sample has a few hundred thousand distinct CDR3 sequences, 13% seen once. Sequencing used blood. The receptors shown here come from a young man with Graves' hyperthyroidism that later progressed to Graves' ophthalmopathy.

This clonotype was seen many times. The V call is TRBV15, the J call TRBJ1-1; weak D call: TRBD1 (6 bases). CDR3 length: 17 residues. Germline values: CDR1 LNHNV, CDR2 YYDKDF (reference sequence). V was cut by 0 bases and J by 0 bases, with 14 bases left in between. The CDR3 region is CATSRDSQDSLNTEAFF. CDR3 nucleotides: TGTGCCACCAGCAGAGACAGTCAGGACAGCCTGAACACTGAAGCTTTCTTT.

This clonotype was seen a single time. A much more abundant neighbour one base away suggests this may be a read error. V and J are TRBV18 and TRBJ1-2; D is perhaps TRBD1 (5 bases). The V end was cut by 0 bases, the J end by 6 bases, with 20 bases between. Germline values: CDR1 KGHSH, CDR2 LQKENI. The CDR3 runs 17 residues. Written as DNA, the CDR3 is TGTGCCAGCTCACCACCGGGACGATGGATTTGGGAGGATGGCTACACCTTC. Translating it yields CASSPPGRWIWEDGYTF.

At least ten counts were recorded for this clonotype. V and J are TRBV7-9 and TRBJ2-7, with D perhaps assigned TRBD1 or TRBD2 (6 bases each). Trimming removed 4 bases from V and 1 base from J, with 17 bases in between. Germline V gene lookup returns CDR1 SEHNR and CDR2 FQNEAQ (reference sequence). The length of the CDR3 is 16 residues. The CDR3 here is CASSSRGRGPSYEQYF. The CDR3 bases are TGTGCCAGCAGCTCACGAGGACGGGGGCCATCCTACGAGCAGTACTTC.

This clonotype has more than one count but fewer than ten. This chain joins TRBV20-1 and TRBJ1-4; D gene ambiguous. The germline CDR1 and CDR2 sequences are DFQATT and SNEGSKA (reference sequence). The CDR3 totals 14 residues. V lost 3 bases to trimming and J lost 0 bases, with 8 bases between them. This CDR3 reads CSARKEATNEKLFF. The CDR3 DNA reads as TGCAGTGCTAGGAAGGAGGCAACTAATGAAAAACTGTTTTTT.

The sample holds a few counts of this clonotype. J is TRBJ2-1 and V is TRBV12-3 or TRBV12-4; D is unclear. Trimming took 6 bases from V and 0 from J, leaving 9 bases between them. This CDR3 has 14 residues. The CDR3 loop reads CASSFSLSYNEQFF. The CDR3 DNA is TGTGCCAGCAGCTTTTCCCTCTCCTACAATGAGCAGTTCTTC.

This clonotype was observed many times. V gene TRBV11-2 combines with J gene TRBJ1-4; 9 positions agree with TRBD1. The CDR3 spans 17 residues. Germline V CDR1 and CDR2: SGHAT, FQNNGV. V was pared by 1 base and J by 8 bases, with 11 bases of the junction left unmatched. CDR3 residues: CASSLGTTGGAGEKLFF. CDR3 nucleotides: TGTGCCAGCAGCTTAGGGACCACAGGGGGCGCGGGGGAAAAACTGTTTTTT.

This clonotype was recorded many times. In DNA, the CDR3 is TGTGCCAGCAACCGGGGCTCAGGGAACAATGAGCAGTTCTTC. It encodes CASNRGSGNNEQFF. The rearrangement joins TRBV7-3 to TRBJ2-1; either TRBD1 or TRBD2 may supply D (5 bases each). The V gene's germline CDR1 is SGHTA and CDR2 FQGTGA. V lost 7 bases, J lost 5 bases, and 15 bases lay in between. This CDR3 has 14 residues.

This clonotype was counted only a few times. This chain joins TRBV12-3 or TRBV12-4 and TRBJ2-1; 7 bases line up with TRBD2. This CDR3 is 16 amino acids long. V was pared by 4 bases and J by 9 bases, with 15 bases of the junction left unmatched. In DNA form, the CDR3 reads TGTGCCAGCAGTTCATCCGAAGTGCGGGGGACTTCTGAGCAGTTCTTC. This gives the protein CASSSSEVRGTSEQFF.

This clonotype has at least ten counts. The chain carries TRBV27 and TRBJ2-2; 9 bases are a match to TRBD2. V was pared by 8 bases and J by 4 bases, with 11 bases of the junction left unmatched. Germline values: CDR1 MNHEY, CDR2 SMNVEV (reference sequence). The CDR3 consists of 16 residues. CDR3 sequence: CASRFGAGGPTGELFF. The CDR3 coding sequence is TGTGCCAGCCGATTCGGGGCGGGGGGGCCCACCGGGGAGCTGTTTTTT.

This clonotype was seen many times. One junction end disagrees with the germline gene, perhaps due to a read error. As DNA, the CDR3 is TGTGCCAACAGTTTAAGTCTAGGGACAGATACCAATCAGCCCCAGCATTTT. The encoded protein is CANSLSLGTDTNQPQHF. The chain uses TRBV28 and TRBJ1-5; 7 bases fit TRBD1. Germline V gene data show CDR1 as MDHEN and CDR2 as SYDVKM. The CDR3 spans 17 residues.

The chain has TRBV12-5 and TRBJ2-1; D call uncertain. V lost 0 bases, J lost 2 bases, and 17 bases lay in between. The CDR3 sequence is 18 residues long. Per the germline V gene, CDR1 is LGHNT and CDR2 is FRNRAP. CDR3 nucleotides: TGTGCTAGTGGTTTGGTGGCCCTGCTAGAACTCACCTACAATGAGCAGTTCTTC. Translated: CASGLVALLELTYNEQFF.

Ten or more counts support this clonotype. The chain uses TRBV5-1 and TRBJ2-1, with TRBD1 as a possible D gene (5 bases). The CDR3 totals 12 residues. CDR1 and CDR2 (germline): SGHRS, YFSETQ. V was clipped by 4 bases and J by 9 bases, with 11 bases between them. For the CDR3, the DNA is TGCGCCAGCAGCCCCGACAGTGCTGAGCAGTTCTTC. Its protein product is CASSPDSAEQFF.

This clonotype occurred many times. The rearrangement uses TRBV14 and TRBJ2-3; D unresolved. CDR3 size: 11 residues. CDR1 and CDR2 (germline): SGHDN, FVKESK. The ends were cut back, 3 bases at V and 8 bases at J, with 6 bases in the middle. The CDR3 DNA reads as TGTGCCAGCAGCCATGGCGGTACGCAGTATTTT. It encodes CASSHGGTQYF.

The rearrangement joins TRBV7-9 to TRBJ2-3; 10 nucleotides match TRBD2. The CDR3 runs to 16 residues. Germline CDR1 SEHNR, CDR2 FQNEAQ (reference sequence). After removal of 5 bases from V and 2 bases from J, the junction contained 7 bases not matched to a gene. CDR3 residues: CASSRMLAGDTDTQYF. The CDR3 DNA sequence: TGTGCCAGCAGCCGCATGCTAGCGGGGGACACAGATACGCAGTATTTT.

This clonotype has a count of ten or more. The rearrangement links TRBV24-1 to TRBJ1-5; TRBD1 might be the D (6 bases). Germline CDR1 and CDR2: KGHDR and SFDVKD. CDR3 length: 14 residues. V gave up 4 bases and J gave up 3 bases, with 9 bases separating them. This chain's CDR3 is CATSEDSFNQPQHF. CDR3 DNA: TGTGCCACCAGTGAGGACAGCTTCAATCAGCCCCAGCATTTT.

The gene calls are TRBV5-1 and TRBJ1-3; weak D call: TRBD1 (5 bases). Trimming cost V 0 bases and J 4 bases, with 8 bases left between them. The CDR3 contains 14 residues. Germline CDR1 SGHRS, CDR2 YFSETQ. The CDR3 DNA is TGCGCCAGCAGCTTGGGGGGCTTCGGAAACACCATATATTTT. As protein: CASSLGGFGNTIYF.

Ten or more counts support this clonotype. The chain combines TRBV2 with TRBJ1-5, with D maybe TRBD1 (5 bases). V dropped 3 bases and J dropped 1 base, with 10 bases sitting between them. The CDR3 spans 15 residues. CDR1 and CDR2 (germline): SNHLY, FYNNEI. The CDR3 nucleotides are TGTGCCAGCAGTGATACACAGGCAAGCAATCAGCCCCAGCATTTT. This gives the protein CASSDTQASNQPQHF.